This T cell receptor beta chain derives from a study of response to subunit inactivated influenza vaccine. TCRdb analysed the RT-PCR reads with MiXCR anew, one entry per CDR3 protein. The sample yields 500,000 to 600,000 distinct CDR3 sequences, 16% seen once. This clonotype was counted between two and nine times. Sequences were derived from CD4+ T cells sorted from PBMCs, sampled around 25 months after vaccination. The TCR originated in a man between 50 and 69 years old who received an inactivated influenza vaccine.

CDR3 loop: CASSYTMLGPSRGNTIYF. The DNA for the CDR3 is TGTGCCAGCAGTTACACCATGCTCGGACCCTCCCGTGGAAACACCATATATTTT. The chain joins TRBV6-2 or TRBV6-3 to TRBJ1-3; D not resolved. V lost 2 bases to trimming and J lost 3 bases, with 20 bases between them. Per germline, CDR1 MNHEY and CDR2 SVGEGT. The CDR3 totals 18 residues.